This T cell receptor beta chain appears in the sequencing data of a study of a mutant IDH1 vaccine in newly diagnosed glioma (TCRdb year 2021). A note on the overall study: Vaccination started 4-6 weeks after radiotherapy alone, or was given together with temozolomide cycles in the groups whose treatment included chemotherapy. The week-35 safety follow-up was designated visit V12, and the week-47 end of study was designated visit V13. Before enrollment, most patients had been given radiochemotherapy with temozolomide as standard therapy, while the rest had received either radiotherapy alone or temozolomide alone. Peripheral blood was collected at six visits: V03 (baseline), V05, V07, V10, V12 and V13. For exploratory analyses, longitudinal TCRB deep sequencing was carried out in 25 treated patients wherever samples were available. Of the 25 to 35 patients who were treated, approximately 60% were male and about 40% were female, and the mean age was about 37 years. Here is what the overall study found, with its caveats: Across multiple MHC alleles, vaccine-induced immune responses were seen in just over 90% of patients. Availability determined which PBMC samples were chosen for TCRB deep sequencing. According to the authors, sample limitations meant that analyses of patient blood samples could not be reproduced. Pseudoprogression seemed to be unrelated to changes in the top peripheral T cell clonotypes found by TCRB sequencing.

Per the publication, the time point label means: week 47, end of study. Every vaccine dose consisted of 300 ug of a 20-mer mutant IDH1 peptide in Montanide, administered subcutaneously together with topical imiquimod. Eight vaccinations were administered to patients in weeks 1, 3, 5, 7, 11, 15, 19 and 23, corresponding to visits V03 through V10. The donors had newly diagnosed IDH1-mutant astrocytomas of WHO grade 3 or 4 that showed loss of nuclear ATRX. The samples were drawn from NOA16, a multicentre, single-arm, open-label phase I trial in Germany that tested a mutant IDH1 peptide vaccine in humans for the first time. Genomic DNA for TCRB sequencing was extracted from EDTA blood using the DNeasy Blood and Tissue Kit. About this clone itself: Its cognate antigen has yet to be identified. It has no much larger one-base neighbor in the sample; base qualities were not kept.

Library preparation employed the immunoSEQ multiplex PCR assay. Following the manufacturer's protocol, the hsTCRB Kit was used to amplify rearranged TCR beta chain sequences. TCRB libraries were sequenced on an Illumina MiSeq. The published analysis was carried out like this. Demultiplexing, trimming and gene mapping were performed with the kit vendor's proprietary platform. The source is immuneACCESS, and TCRdb retained only in-frame sequences with V and J called. Part of the clones is not carried over; for the studies checked, unresolved V genes explain less than half of this, and the remainder is unexplained. The V and J calls and clone size come from that table; D and trimming were worked out from the DNA. The sample table shows roughly 51,000 clones, and 70% to 85% are seen once. The ten largest make up about 4.3% of the sample. Sequences were derived from PBMCs, sampled from a glioma patient whose treatment included an IDH1 peptide vaccine. This TCR derives from a woman younger than 45 with glioma. Some clones in this sample may be carry-over from other donors' samples.

The nucleotides are TGCGCCAGCAGTTTCTCTGGATCTTCAGGGGGGGAAAAACTGTTTTTT. It translates to CASSFSGSSGGEKLFF. The chain couples TRBV5-1 to TRBJ1-4; TRBD1 aligns with 7 central bases. Sequences SGHRS (CDR1) and YFSETQ (CDR2) are obtained from the germline V gene. V is pruned by 5 bases and J by 8 bases, leaving 15 bases of the junction without a gene match. The CDR3 holds 16 amino acids from the cysteine to the phenylalanine. Solely the CDR3 DNA is kept, with 48 bases framed from the first base.